The 23 T cell receptor beta chains in this list originate from one sample, sequenced in a study of shared T cell receptors in the human thymus. Data came from immunoSEQ multiplex PCR; TCRdb stores just in-frame clones and leaves some out. The sample holds some 700,000 clones, 88% seen once. The data also belong to a second study, concerning human thymus T cells.

Material: thymocytes. Receptor source: a boy under three years old with a congenital heart defect.

The V and J genes are TRBV11-2 and TRBJ2-4; no clear D. This CDR3 comprises 14 residues. Trimming removed 1 base from V and 2 bases from J, with 6 bases in between. The germline gives CDR1 SGHAT, CDR2 FQNNGV. The DNA of the CDR3 is TGTGCCAGCAGCTTAGGCGGCTCCAAAAACATTCAGTACTTC. The encoded protein is CASSLGGSKNIQYF. Filled out from reference TRBV11-2 and TRBJ2-4, the complete variable domain reads EAGVAQSPRYKIIEKRQSVAFWCNPISGHATLYWYQQILGQGPKLLIQFQNNGVVDDSQLPKDRFSAERLKGVDSTLKIQPAKLEDSAVYLCASSLGGSKNIQYFGAGTRLSVL.

The chain carries TRBV4-2 and TRBJ1-5, with 7 bases fitting TRBD1. CDR3 length equals 17 residues. The V gene's germline CDR1 is LGHNA and CDR2 YNFKEQ. V lost 3 bases, J lost 3 bases, and 11 bases stayed unmatched. The CDR3 here is CASSHTLRQGDNQPQHF. CDR3 coding DNA: TGTGCCAGCAGCCACACCCTAAGACAGGGTGACAATCAGCCCCAGCATTTT.

The chain couples TRBV15 to TRBJ1-3; D ambiguous. The CDR3 is 14 amino acids. Germline V gives CDR1 LNHNV, CDR2 YYDKDF (reference sequence). Trimming stripped 8 bases from V and 2 bases from J, with 13 bases between. The CDR3 is CATWTGKTGNTIYF. CDR3 nucleotide sequence: TGTGCCACCTGGACGGGGAAAACTGGAAACACCATATATTTT.

The chain is built from TRBV10-2 and TRBJ2-1; TRBD2 matches 7 bases. Unmatched junction bases numbered 8, after V lost 5 bases and J lost 7 bases. The length of the CDR3 is 14 residues. Germline CDR1 reads WSHSY; CDR2 reads SAAADI. CDR3 residues: CASSPGGVGNEQFF. In nucleotides, the CDR3 is TGCGCCAGCAGTCCTGGGGGGGTCGGTAATGAGCAGTTCTTC.

V usage is TRBV4-1 and J usage is TRBJ1-5; D unresolved. The CDR3 consists of 13 residues. V shed 3 bases and J shed 5 bases, with 8 bases lying between them. Germline V gene data show CDR1 as MGHRA and CDR2 as YSYEKL. Here the CDR3 DNA reads TGCGCCAGCAGCCACGTCCTCTATCAGCCCCAGCATTTT. This codes for CASSHVLYQPQHF.

The rearrangement uses TRBV27 and TRBJ1-2, with D possibly matching TRBD1 (6 bases). The CDR3 contains 15 residues. V gave up 2 bases and J gave up 6 bases, with 16 bases separating them. The germline CDR1 and CDR2 sequences are MNHEY and SMNVEV (reference sequence). Written as DNA, the CDR3 is TGTGCCAGCAGTTTAGGACCCGACAGGAGGCATGGCTACACCTTC. It translates to CASSLGPDRRHGYTF.

The rearrangement joins TRBV25-1 to TRBJ2-3; TRBD2 aligns across 7 bases. The CDR3 runs 15 residues. The germline V gene encodes CDR1 MGHDK and CDR2 SYGVNS. V lost 6 bases and J lost 2; bases outside the gene matches: 8. The CDR3 sequence is CASRGRDYHTDTQYF. In nucleotides, the CDR3 is TGTGCCAGCAGAGGGAGGGACTACCACACAGATACGCAGTATTTT. The full variable domain, in which reference TRBV25-1 and TRBJ2-3 provide the parts outside the CDR3, is EADIYQTPRYLVIGTGKKITLECSQTMGHDKMYWYQQDPGMELHLIHYSYGVNSTEKGDLSSESTVSRIRTEHFPLTLESARPSHTSQYLCASRGRDYHTDTQYFGPGTRLTVL.

J is TRBJ2-7 and V is TRBV10-3; 7 bases fit TRBD1. Germline trimming cut 6 bases from V and 0 bases from J; bases unmatched to any gene: 5. The CDR3 covers 14 residues. Germline V gene data show CDR1 as ENHRY and CDR2 as SYGVKD. The CDR3, as DNA: TGTGCCATCAGGGTCCGGGACAGCTCCTACGAGCAGTACTTC. Its translation is CAIRVRDSSYEQYF.

A remark on this clone: Other DNA sequences from this sample encode an identical CDR3 as well. The J gene is TRBJ2-3, the V gene TRBV5-1, with TRBD2 matching 10 bases. The J segment lost 1 base and the V segment lost 0 bases, leaving 2 bases of the junction unmatched. This CDR3 comprises 16 residues. Germline V gene data show CDR1 as SGHRS and CDR2 as YFSETQ. Written as DNA, the CDR3 is TGCGCCAGCAGCTTGGCAGGGACTAGCGGCACAGATACGCAGTATTTT. It encodes CASSLAGTSGTDTQYF. Together with reference TRBV5-1 and TRBJ2-3, the CDR3 gives the full variable domain: KAGVTQTPRYLIKTRGQQVTLSCSPISGHRSVSWYQQTPGQGLQFLFEYFSETQRNKGNFPGRFSGRQFSNSRSEMNVSTLELGDSALYLCASSLAGTSGTDTQYFGPGTRLTVL.

The V call is TRBV7-2, the J call TRBJ2-4; TRBD2 matches at 11 bases. After removal of 4 bases from V and 0 bases from J, the junction contained 11 bases not matched to a gene. The CDR3 is 19 amino acids. Germline values: CDR1 SGHTA, CDR2 FQGNSA. Written as DNA, the CDR3 is TGTGCCAGCAGCTCATCCGGGACTAGCGGTCCTCTAGCCAAAAACATTCAGTACTTC. Translated: CASSSSGTSGPLAKNIQYF.

The CDR3 DNA follows: TGTGCCAGCTCACCACCGGGGGGTCCTCTCAGCTCCTACGAGCAGTACTTC. This sequence encodes CASSPPGGPLSSYEQYF. The chain is built from TRBV18 and TRBJ2-7, with D possibly being TRBD2 (6 bases). With 0 bases removed from V and 0 bases from J, the gap between germline ends came to 15 bases. This CDR3 spans 17 amino acids. Looked up from germline, CDR1 is KGHSH and CDR2 is LQKENI. The complete variable domain, with remaining parts taken from reference TRBV18 and TRBJ2-7, reads NAGVMQNPRHLVRRRGQEARLRCSPMKGHSHVYWYRQLPEEGLKFMVYLQKENIIDESGMPKERFSAEFPKEGPSILRIQQVVRGDSAAYFCASSPPGGPLSSYEQYFGPGTRLTVT.

V is TRBV6-7 and J is TRBJ2-1, with 8 bases identical to TRBD2. TRBV6-7 counts as an open reading frame of uncertain function. V lost 2 bases, J lost 7 bases, and 13 bases stayed unmatched. The length of the CDR3 is 17 residues. CDR3 loop: CASSYPPTSDQGNEQFF. The DNA of the CDR3 is TGTGCCAGCAGTTACCCCCCGACTAGCGACCAGGGGAATGAGCAGTTCTTC.

This rearrangement joins TRBV2 to TRBJ1-3; D may be TRBD1 (5 bases). The V gene's germline CDR1 is SNHLY and CDR2 FYNNEI. V gave up 4 bases and J gave up 0 bases, with 16 bases separating them. The CDR3 runs to 17 residues. This CDR3 is CASSAPLVGGSGNTIYF. As DNA, the CDR3 is TGTGCCAGCAGTGCCCCTCTGGTGGGGGGCTCTGGAAACACCATATATTTT.

This rearrangement joins TRBV7-2 to TRBJ1-1, with D uncertain. The CDR3 consists of 13 residues. Germline-derived CDR1 and CDR2 are SGHTA and FQGNSA. Trimming pared 5 bases from V and 1 base from J, leaving 8 bases between. This CDR3 reads CASSLSGNTEAFF. CDR3 DNA sequence: TGTGCCAGCAGCCTCTCAGGGAACACTGAAGCTTTCTTT. Using reference TRBV7-2 and TRBJ1-1 for the parts outside the CDR3, the full variable domain is GAGVSQSPSNKVTEKGKDVELRCDPISGHTALYWYRQSLGQGLEFLIYFQGNSAPDKSGLPSDRFSAERTGGSVSTLTIQRTQQEDSAVYLCASSLSGNTEAFFGQGTRLTVV.

The chain is built from TRBV10-1 and TRBJ2-3; no clear D gene. V lost 3 bases and J 0 bases, leaving 16 bases between the germline ends. This CDR3 has 17 residues. From germline, CDR1 is WNHNN and CDR2 SYGVQD (reference sequence). In DNA form, the CDR3 reads TGCGCCAGCAGTGATTCGTCGGCGGAGCTTAGCACAGATACGCAGTATTTT. Translated, it gives CASSDSSAELSTDTQYF.

The chain combines TRBV10-1 with TRBJ2-1; D is possibly TRBD2 (6 bases). Looked up from germline, CDR1 is WNHNN and CDR2 is SYGVQD (reference sequence). This CDR3 has 16 amino acids. V was shortened by 5 bases and J by 0 bases, with 14 bases between the two germline ends. The CDR3 reads CASSSTGTLSYNEQFF. The CDR3 coding sequence is TGCGCCAGCAGTTCTACCGGGACTCTCTCCTACAATGAGCAGTTCTTC.

In this sample, this clone turned up a few times. The chain is built from TRBV5-4 and TRBJ1-1, with 8 bases fitting TRBD1. V lost 4 bases to trimming and J lost 3 bases; unmatched junction nucleotides: 5. Germline-derived CDR1 and CDR2 are SGHNT and YYREEE (reference sequence). CDR3 length: 14 residues. CDR3 sequence (DNA): TGTGCCAGCAGCCCACAGACAGGGGACACTGAAGCTTTCTTT. The encoded protein is CASSPQTGDTEAFF.

The CDR3 DNA reads TGTGCCAGCAGCCAAGCTGGCCGGGGCCAAGAGACCCAGTACTTC. This sequence encodes CASSQAGRGQETQYF. The rearrangement joins TRBV4-2 to TRBJ2-5; weak D call: TRBD2 (5 bases). The germline gives CDR1 LGHNA, CDR2 YNFKEQ. Trimming took off 1 base at V and 1 base at J, with 10 bases between the two ends. CDR3 length: 15 residues.

The CDR3 is CSVSTRGQGACGYTF. The CDR3 bases are TGCAGCGTTTCCACGCGGGGGCAGGGGGCGTGTGGCTACACCTTC. J is TRBJ1-2 and V is TRBV29-1; TRBD1 aligns across 8 bases. V trimming: 5 bases; J trimming: 7 bases; junction bases outside the gene matches: 15. The CDR3 runs to 15 residues. Germline-derived CDR1 and CDR2 are SQVTM and ANQGSEA.

The chain uses TRBV4-1 and TRBJ2-2; D might be TRBD1 (5 bases). CDR1 is MGHRA and CDR2 is YSYEKL in the germline V gene. The V and J ends lost 2 bases and 0 bases respectively, with 13 bases between them. The CDR3 totals 17 residues. CDR3 DNA: TGCGCCAGCAGCCAACTGGTAACAGGATCGAACACCGGGGAGCTGTTTTTT. Its protein product is CASSQLVTGSNTGELFF.

The chain has TRBV5-4 and TRBJ2-1; 7 nucleotides agree with TRBD1. Trimming cost V 7 bases and J 4 bases; bases outside gene matches: 8. The CDR3 sequence is 14 residues long. The germline gives CDR1 SGHNT, CDR2 YYREEE (reference sequence). CDR3 sequence reads: CASGRQGVYNEQFF. The CDR3 bases are TGTGCCAGCGGGCGTCAGGGGGTTTACAATGAGCAGTTCTTC.

Notes on this clone: The missing conserved phenylalanine or tryptophan at the end of this CDR3 makes a read error likely. The DNA is left out, because the CDR3 cannot be placed on it with certainty; the CDR3 is given as TCRdb lists it. The chain is built from TRBV9 and TRBJ2-7; the D call TRBD2 from the table was never checked on the DNA. CDR1 is SGDLS and CDR2 is YYNGEE in the germline V gene. 8 amino acids form the CDR3, both terminal residues included. CDR3 loop: CAGSLGQS.

This chain links TRBV6-5 with TRBJ2-1; 10 bases map to TRBD2. Germline CDR1 MNHEY, CDR2 SVGAGI. The V and J ends lost 4 bases and 6 bases, in that order; junction bases with no gene match: 9. The CDR3 loop spans 16 amino acids. The CDR3, as DNA: TGTGCCAGCAGTTTCCTCGAAGCGGGAGGGCCCAATGAGCAGTTCTTC. Translated: CASSFLEAGGPNEQFF.